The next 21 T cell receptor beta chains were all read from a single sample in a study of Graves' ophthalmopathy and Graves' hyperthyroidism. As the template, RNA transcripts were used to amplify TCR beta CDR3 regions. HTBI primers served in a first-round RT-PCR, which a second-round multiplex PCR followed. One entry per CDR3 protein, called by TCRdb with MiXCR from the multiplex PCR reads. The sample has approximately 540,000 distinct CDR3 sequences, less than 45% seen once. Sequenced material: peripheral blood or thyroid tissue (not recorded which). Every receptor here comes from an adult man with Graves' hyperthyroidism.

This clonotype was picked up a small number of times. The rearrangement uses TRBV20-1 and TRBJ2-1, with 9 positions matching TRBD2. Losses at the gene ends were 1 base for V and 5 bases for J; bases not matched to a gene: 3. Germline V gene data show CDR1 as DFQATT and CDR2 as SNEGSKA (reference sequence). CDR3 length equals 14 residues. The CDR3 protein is CSARGLAGHNEQFF. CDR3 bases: TGCAGTGCTAGAGGGCTAGCGGGACACAATGAGCAGTTCTTC.

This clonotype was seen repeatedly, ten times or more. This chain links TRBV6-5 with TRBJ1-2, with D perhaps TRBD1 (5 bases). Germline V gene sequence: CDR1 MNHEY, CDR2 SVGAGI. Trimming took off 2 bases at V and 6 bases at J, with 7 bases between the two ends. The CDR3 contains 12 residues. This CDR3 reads CASSYDRDGYTF. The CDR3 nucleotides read TGTGCCAGCAGTTACGACAGAGATGGCTACACCTTC.

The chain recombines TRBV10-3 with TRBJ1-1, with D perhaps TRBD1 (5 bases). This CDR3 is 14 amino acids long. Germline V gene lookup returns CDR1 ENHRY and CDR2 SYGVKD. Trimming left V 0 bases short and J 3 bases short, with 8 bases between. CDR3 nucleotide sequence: TGTGCCATCAGTGAGTCCATCAGGGACACTGAAGCTTTCTTT. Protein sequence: CAISESIRDTEAFF.

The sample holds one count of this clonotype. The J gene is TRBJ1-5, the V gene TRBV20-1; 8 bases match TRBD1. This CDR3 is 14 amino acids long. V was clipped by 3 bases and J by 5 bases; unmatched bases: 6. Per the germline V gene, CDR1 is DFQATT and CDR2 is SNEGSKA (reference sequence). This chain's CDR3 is CSASSGQGHQPQHF. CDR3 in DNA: TGCAGTGCTAGCTCCGGACAGGGCCATCAGCCCCAGCATTTT.

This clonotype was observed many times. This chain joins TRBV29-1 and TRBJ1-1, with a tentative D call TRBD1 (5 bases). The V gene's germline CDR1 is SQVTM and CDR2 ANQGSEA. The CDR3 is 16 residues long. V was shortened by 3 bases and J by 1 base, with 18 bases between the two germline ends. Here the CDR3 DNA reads TGCAGCGTTGAGTTCGGGACCCCATCCCGGAACACTGAAGCTTTCTTT. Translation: CSVEFGTPSRNTEAFF.

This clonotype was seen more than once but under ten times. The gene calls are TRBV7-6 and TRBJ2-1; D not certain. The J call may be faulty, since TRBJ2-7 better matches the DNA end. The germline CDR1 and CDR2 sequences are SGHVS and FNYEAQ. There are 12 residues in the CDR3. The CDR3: CASSLAYNEQYF. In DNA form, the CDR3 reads TGTGCCAGCAGCTTAGCCTACAATGAGCAGTACTTC.

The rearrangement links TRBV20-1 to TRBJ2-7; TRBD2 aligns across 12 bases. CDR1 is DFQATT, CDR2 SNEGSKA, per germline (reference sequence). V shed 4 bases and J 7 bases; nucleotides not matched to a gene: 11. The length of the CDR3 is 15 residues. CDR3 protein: CSATVLAGGPVEQYF. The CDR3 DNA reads TGCAGTGCTACCGTTCTAGCGGGAGGGCCCGTTGAGCAGTACTTC.

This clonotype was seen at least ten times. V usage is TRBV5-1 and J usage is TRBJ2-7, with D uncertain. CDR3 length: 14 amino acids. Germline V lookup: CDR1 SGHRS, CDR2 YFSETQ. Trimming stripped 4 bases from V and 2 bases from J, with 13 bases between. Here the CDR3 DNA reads TGCGCCAGCAGCGAGGCAGGTAATACCTACGAGCAGTACTTC. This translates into CASSEAGNTYEQYF.

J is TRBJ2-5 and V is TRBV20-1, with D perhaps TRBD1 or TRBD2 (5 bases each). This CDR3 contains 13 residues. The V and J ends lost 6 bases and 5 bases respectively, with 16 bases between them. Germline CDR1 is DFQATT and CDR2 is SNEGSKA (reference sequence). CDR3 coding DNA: TGCAGTGCGAGACCGGGACGCCACGAGACCCAGTACTTC. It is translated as CSARPGRHETQYF.

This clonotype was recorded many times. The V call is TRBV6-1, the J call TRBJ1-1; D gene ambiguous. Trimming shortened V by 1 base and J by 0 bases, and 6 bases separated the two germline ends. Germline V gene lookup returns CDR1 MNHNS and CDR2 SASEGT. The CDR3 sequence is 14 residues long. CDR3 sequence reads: CASSEDFLNTEAFF. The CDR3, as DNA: TGTGCCAGCAGTGAAGATTTTCTGAACACTGAAGCTTTCTTT.

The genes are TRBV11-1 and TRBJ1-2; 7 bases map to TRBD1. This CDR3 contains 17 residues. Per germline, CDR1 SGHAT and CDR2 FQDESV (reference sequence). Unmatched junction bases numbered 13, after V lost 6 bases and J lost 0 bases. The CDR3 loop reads CASSQGQVFITNYGYTF. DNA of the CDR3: TGTGCCAGCAGTCAAGGACAGGTCTTTATCACTAACTATGGCTACACCTTC.

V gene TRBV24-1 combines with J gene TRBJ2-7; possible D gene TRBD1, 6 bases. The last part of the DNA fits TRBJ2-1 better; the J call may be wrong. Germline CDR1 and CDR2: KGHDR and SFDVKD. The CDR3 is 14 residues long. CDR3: CATSAGRGYNEQFF. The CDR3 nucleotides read TGTGCCACCAGTGCCGGCAGGGGCTACAATGAGCAGTTCTTC.

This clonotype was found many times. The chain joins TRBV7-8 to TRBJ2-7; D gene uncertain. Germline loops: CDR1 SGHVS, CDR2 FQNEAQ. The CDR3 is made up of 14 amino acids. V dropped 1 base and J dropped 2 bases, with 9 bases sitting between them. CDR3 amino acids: CASSLGPGAYEQYF. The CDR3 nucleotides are TGTGCCAGCAGCTTAGGCCCAGGAGCCTACGAGCAGTACTTC.

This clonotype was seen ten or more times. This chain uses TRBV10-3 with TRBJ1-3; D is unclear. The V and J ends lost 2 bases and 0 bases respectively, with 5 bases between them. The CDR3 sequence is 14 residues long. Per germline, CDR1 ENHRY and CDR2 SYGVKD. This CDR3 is CAISELSSGNTIYF. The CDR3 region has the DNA TGTGCCATCAGTGAGCTGAGCTCTGGAAACACCATATATTTT.

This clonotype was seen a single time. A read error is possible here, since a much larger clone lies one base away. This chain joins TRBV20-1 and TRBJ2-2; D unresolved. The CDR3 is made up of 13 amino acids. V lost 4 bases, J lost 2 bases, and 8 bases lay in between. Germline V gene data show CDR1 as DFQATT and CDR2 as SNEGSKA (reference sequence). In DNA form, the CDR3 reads TGCAGTGCTATCTCCAGAAACACCGGGGAGCTGTTTTTT. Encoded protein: CSAISRNTGELFF.

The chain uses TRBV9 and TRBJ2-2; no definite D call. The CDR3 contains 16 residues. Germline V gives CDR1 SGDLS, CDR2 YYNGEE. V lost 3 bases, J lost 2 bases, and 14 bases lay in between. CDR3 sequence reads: CASSAPFGINTGELFF. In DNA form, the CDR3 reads TGTGCCAGCAGCGCCCCGTTCGGCATAAACACCGGGGAGCTGTTTTTT.

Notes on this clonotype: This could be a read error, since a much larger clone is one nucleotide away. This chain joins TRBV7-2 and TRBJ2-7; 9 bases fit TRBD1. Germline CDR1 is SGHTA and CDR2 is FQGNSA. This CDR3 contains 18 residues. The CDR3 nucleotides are TGTGCCAGCAGCTCGGGCACTCCGGGGACAGGGTCTATCTACGACCAGTACTTC. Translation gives CASSSGTPGTGSIYDQYF.

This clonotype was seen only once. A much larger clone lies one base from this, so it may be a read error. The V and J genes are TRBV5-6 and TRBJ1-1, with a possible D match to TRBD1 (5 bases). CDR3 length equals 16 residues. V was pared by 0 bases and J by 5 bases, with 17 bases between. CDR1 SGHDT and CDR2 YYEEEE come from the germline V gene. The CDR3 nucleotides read TGTGCCAGCAGCTTGGGGGTCACAGGTGGGGTGACTGAAGCTTTCTTT. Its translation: CASSLGVTGGVTEAFF.

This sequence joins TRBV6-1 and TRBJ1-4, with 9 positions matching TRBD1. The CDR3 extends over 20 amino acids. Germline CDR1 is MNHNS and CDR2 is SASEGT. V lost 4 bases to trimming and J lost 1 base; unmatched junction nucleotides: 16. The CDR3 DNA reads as TGTGCCAGCAGTGGCCTAACGGGGACAGGGCCTTCGGTAACTAATGAAAAACTGTTTTTT. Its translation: CASSGLTGTGPSVTNEKLFF.

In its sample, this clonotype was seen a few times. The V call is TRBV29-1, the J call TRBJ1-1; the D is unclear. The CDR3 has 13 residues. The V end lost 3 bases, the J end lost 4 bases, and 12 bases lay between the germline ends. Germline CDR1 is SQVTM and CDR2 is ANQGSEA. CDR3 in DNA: TGCAGCGTTGAGGGGAGGGCCGGCACTGAAGCTTTCTTT. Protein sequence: CSVEGRAGTEAFF. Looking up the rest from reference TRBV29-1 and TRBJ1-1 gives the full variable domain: SAVISQKPSRDICQRGTSLTIQCQVDSQVTMMFWYRQQPGQSLTLIATANQGSEATYESGFVIDKFPISRPNLTFSTLTVSNMSPEDSSIYLCSVEGRAGTEAFFGQGTRLTVV.

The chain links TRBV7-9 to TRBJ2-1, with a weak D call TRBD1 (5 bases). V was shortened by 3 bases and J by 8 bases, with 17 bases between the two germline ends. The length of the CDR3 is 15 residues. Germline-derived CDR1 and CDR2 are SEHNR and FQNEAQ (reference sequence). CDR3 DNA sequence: TGTGCCAGCAGCTTCGTGTCAGGGCGCTGGGATGAGCAGTTCTTC. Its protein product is CASSFVSGRWDEQFF.